These 13 T cell receptor beta chains originate from one sample sequenced in a study of blood T cell repertoires in COVID-19. Profiled with immunoSEQ multiplex PCR; TCRdb holds only in-frame clones, not every one. This sample has tens of thousands of clones, with approximately 86% found just once. Specimen: peripheral blood. These receptors all come from a man in his 60s with active or convalescent COVID-19.

The chain has TRBV9 and TRBJ1-3; D is possibly TRBD1 (5 bases). Trimming removed 4 bases from V and 4 bases from J, with 18 bases in between. This CDR3 has 16 amino acids. Germline assignment: CDR1 SGDLS and CDR2 YYNGEE. CDR3 sequence (DNA): TGTGCCAGCAGCCCCCAGGGAGGTCGGAGAGGAAACACCATATATTTT. This translates into CASSPQGGRRGNTIYF.

The V call is TRBV18, the J call TRBJ1-2; perhaps TRBD1 as D (6 bases). The length of the CDR3 is 15 residues. With 1 base removed from V and 2 bases from J, the gap between germline ends came to 11 bases. The germline gives CDR1 KGHSH, CDR2 LQKENI. This chain's CDR3 is CASSPRTAPNYGYTF. CDR3 nucleotide sequence: TGTGCCAGCTCACCACGGACAGCGCCCAACTATGGCTACACCTTC. The full variable domain, with the rest looked up from reference TRBV18 and TRBJ1-2, is NAGVMQNPRHLVRRRGQEARLRCSPMKGHSHVYWYRQLPEEGLKFMVYLQKENIIDESGMPKERFSAEFPKEGPSILRIQQVVRGDSAAYFCASSPRTAPNYGYTFGSGTRLTVV.

The chain combines TRBV28 with TRBJ2-7, with 10 positions matching TRBD1. The germline CDR1 and CDR2 sequences are MDHEN and SYDVKM. V lost 5 bases and J lost 5; bases outside the gene matches: 9. This CDR3 has 15 residues. CDR3 sequence reads: CASSSTGTGANEQYF. For the CDR3, the DNA is TGTGCCAGCAGTAGTACCGGGACAGGGGCTAACGAGCAGTACTTC.

This chain connects TRBV18 to TRBJ2-7; 10 bases map to TRBD2. The germline V gene has CDR1 KGHSH and CDR2 LQKENI. The CDR3 extends over 14 amino acids. V dropped 5 bases and J dropped 6; count of bases not matched to a gene: 7. The CDR3 here is CASSISGGAPEQYF. CDR3 coding DNA: TGTGCCAGCTCAATAAGCGGGGGGGCCCCCGAGCAGTACTTC.

The chain uses TRBV7-8 and TRBJ2-2; possibly TRBD1 for D (6 bases). The CDR3 has 13 residues. Trimming stripped 7 bases from V and 7 bases from J, with 13 bases between. Looked up from germline, CDR1 is SGHVS and CDR2 is FQNEAQ. The CDR3 is CASKRRGDGELFF. CDR3 sequence (DNA): TGTGCCAGCAAGCGCAGGGGCGACGGGGAGCTGTTTTTT. Drawing the rest from reference TRBV7-8 and TRBJ2-2, the complete variable domain is GAGVSQSPRYKVAKRGQDVALRCDPISGHVSLFWYQQALGQGPEFLTYFQNEAQLDKSGLPSDRFFAERPEGSVSTLKIQRTQQEDSAVYLCASKRRGDGELFFGEGSRLTVL.

In this sample, this clone turned up once. The genes are TRBV25-1 and TRBJ1-6, with 7 bases identical to TRBD1. Germline loops: CDR1 MGHDK, CDR2 SYGVNS. V was clipped by 4 bases and J by 4 bases; unmatched bases: 10. The CDR3 contains 17 residues. The CDR3 DNA follows: TGTGCCAGCAGTGGGGGGACCGGGACAGAATATAATTCACCCCTCCACTTT. Translated, it gives CASSGGTGTEYNSPLHF.

V usage is TRBV19 and J usage is TRBJ1-5, with 9 nucleotides matching TRBD1. Unmatched junction bases numbered 3, after V lost 5 bases and J lost 7 bases. CDR3 size: 13 residues. Germline V gene sequence: CDR1 LNHDA, CDR2 SQIVND (reference sequence). CDR3: CASSFTGGQPQHF. In DNA, the CDR3 is TGTGCCAGTAGTTTCACAGGGGGCCAGCCCCAGCATTTT.

The chain uses TRBV12-3 or TRBV12-4 and TRBJ1-6; 7 positions match TRBD1. J lost 16 bases, V lost 3 bases, and 9 bases had no gene match. The CDR3 spans 13 residues. The CDR3: CASSLAGTESLHF. CDR3 bases: TGTGCCAGCAGTTTGGCGGGGACAGAGTCACTCCACTTT.

This clone has a handful of counts. The V and J genes are TRBV4-2 and TRBJ2-3; 12 bases match TRBD2. Trimming cost V 1 base and J 7 bases; bases outside gene matches: 12. In germline, CDR1 is LGHNA, CDR2 YNFKEQ. The CDR3 contains 18 residues. This chain's CDR3 is CASSQVGATSGGENTQYF. The CDR3 DNA reads TGTGCCAGCAGCCAAGTGGGAGCGACTAGCGGGGGCGAAAATACGCAGTATTTT.

With regard to this clone: Germline is not matched at one junction end, which may reflect a read error. The V and J genes are TRBV7-3 and TRBJ1-6; a possible D gene is TRBD1 (5 bases). The CDR3 spans 14 residues. Germline V CDR1 and CDR2: SGHTA, FQGTGA. Written as DNA, the CDR3 is TGTGCCAGCAGCCAAGACAGATATACTTCACCCCTCCACTTT. Amino acid sequence: CASSQDRYTSPLHF.

The chain recombines TRBV5-1 with TRBJ2-7; possible D gene TRBD1, 6 bases. V was trimmed by 0 bases and J by 2 bases, leaving 12 bases between them. Germline CDR1 reads SGHRS; CDR2 reads YFSETQ. The CDR3 has 15 amino acids. In DNA form, the CDR3 reads TGCGCCAGCAGCTTGGTTCCAGGGGAGACCTACGAGCAGTACTTC. Amino acids: CASSLVPGETYEQYF.

The gene calls are TRBV5-1 and TRBJ2-5; 8 bases agree with TRBD2. V trimming: 1 base; J trimming: 0 bases; junction bases outside the gene matches: 2. Germline V gene data show CDR1 as SGHRS and CDR2 as YFSETQ. CDR3 size: 15 residues. CDR3 residues: CASSLSGGDQETQYF. The CDR3 DNA is TGCGCCAGCAGCTTGAGCGGGGGAGACCAAGAGACCCAGTACTTC.

V and J are TRBV3-1 (or the pseudogene TRBV3-2) and TRBJ2-7; tentatively, D is TRBD2 (6 bases). The V and J ends lost 4 bases and 13 bases respectively, with 20 bases between them. CDR3 length: 13 amino acids. Germline loops: CDR1 LGHDT, CDR2 YNNKEL (reference sequence). In DNA, the CDR3 is TGTGCCAGCAGCCCGGGACTCCTCGTCGGGGCCTACTTC. This encodes CASSPGLLVGAYF.